The 26 T cell receptor beta chains listed next were all sequenced from one sample in a study of T cell clones after liver transplantation (dated by TCRdb to about 2019). Library creation used the immunoSEQ multiplex PCR assay. TCRdb limited this immuneACCESS table to in-frame rearrangements with V and J called. A share of clones is missing; checked studies link under half to unresolved V genes, and the rest is unexplained. The sample has roughly 70,000 clones on record, about 80% of them singletons. The ten largest account for over 0.45% of the sample. Read against the paper, the sample's time point label means: pre-transplant. Sequenced here: CD4+ T cells from blood, sampled before liver transplant. These receptors were obtained from a human donor who received a liver transplant.

This chain connects TRBV5-1 to TRBJ2-1, with 9 bases lining up with TRBD2. Germline values: CDR1 SGHRS, CDR2 YFSETQ. There are 19 residues in the CDR3. After removal of 1 base from V and 1 base from J, the junction contained 12 bases not matched to a gene. CDR3 residues: CASSLPRRREGPSYNEQFF. The CDR3 nucleotides read TGCGCCAGCAGCTTGCCCCGGAGGCGGGAGGGCCCATCCTACAATGAGCAGTTCTTC.

V usage is TRBV2 and J usage is TRBJ1-1, with 7 bases that match TRBD1. The germline V gene encodes CDR1 SNHLY and CDR2 FYNNEI. The trim removed 8 bases at V and 1 base at J, leaving 7 bases unmatched. There are 14 residues in the CDR3. The CDR3 is CASLGTAWNTEAFF. CDR3 DNA sequence: TGTGCCAGCCTTGGGACAGCTTGGAACACTGAAGCTTTCTTT.

V gene TRBV25-1 combines with J gene TRBJ2-3; the D gene is possibly TRBD1 (5 bases). The CDR3 has 13 amino acids. The germline V gene has CDR1 MGHDK and CDR2 SYGVNS. V dropped 5 bases and J dropped 4 bases, with 10 bases sitting between them. The chain's CDR3 is CASSRQGPDTQYF. CDR3 DNA: TGTGCCAGCAGTCGCCAGGGCCCAGATACGCAGTATTTT.

V usage is TRBV5-1 and J usage is TRBJ2-1; D is ambiguous. CDR1 and CDR2 (germline): SGHRS, YFSETQ. V shed 3 bases and J shed 1 base, with 11 bases lying between them. The CDR3 has 15 residues. The CDR3 DNA is TGCGCCAGCAGCTCGCACGAGACTTCCTACAATGAGCAGTTCTTC. Translation gives CASSSHETSYNEQFF. The full variable domain, its missing parts supplied by reference TRBV5-1 and TRBJ2-1, is KAGVTQTPRYLIKTRGQQVTLSCSPISGHRSVSWYQQTPGQGLQFLFEYFSETQRNKGNFPGRFSGRQFSNSRSEMNVSTLELGDSALYLCASSSHETSYNEQFFGPGTRLTVL.

The J gene is TRBJ2-1, the V gene TRBV2, with TRBD1 matching over 7 bases. The CDR3 length is 14 residues. V lost 4 bases and J lost 7; bases outside the gene matches: 7. Germline V gives CDR1 SNHLY, CDR2 FYNNEI. The CDR3 here is CASSGQGLRNEQFF. The CDR3 bases are TGTGCCAGCAGTGGACAGGGTTTGAGGAATGAGCAGTTCTTC.

This chain connects TRBV6-6 to TRBJ2-5, with TRBD1 identical over 9 bases. V lost 0 bases and J lost 9; bases outside the gene matches: 8. From germline, CDR1 is MNHNY and CDR2 SVGAGI (reference sequence). The CDR3 has 15 residues. Here the CDR3 DNA reads TGTGCCAGCAGTTACTCAGGACAGGGGAGCCTCTCCCAGTACTTC. This gives the protein CASSYSGQGSLSQYF.

This clone showed up just a few times. The chain combines TRBV27 with TRBJ1-5; D unclear. Germline V gene lookup returns CDR1 MNHEY and CDR2 SMNVEV (reference sequence). The CDR3 extends over 12 amino acids. Trimming stripped 1 base from V and 6 bases from J, with 4 bases between. CDR3 amino acids: CASSLFGQPQHF. Written as DNA, the CDR3 is TGTGCCAGCAGTTTATTCGGTCAGCCCCAGCATTTT.

The chain joins TRBV18 to TRBJ1-2, with D maybe TRBD1 (6 bases). The CDR3 extends over 16 amino acids. Germline V gene data show CDR1 as KGHSH and CDR2 as LQKENI. The V gene lost 2 bases and the J gene lost 4 bases, with 17 bases spanning the gap. CDR3 coding DNA: TGTGCCAGCTCACCATTCCGGACAGAGACGACCTATGGCTACACCTTC. Translation gives CASSPFRTETTYGYTF.

The rearrangement links TRBV5-6 to TRBJ2-7; no firm D call. The CDR3 runs 13 residues. Germline CDR1 is SGHDT and CDR2 is YYEEEE. Trimming cost V 4 bases and J 6 bases, with 14 bases left between them. CDR3 in DNA: TGTGCCAGCAGCACGCAAGTTGTATCCGAGCAGTACTTC. This encodes CASSTQVVSEQYF.

The chain links TRBV7-2 to TRBJ2-3; D is uncertain. Germline CDR1 SGHTA, CDR2 FQGNSA. V dropped 5 bases and J dropped 2 bases, with 14 bases sitting between them. The CDR3 loop spans 15 amino acids. CDR3 amino acids: CASSRRRGLTDTQYF. CDR3 bases: TGTGCCAGCAGCCGCCGCCGTGGCCTCACAGATACGCAGTATTTT.

The chain couples TRBV2 to TRBJ2-1; D may match TRBD1 or TRBD2 (5 bases each). The ends were cut back, 7 bases at V and 8 bases at J, with 21 bases in the middle. CDR3 length equals 15 residues. Germline CDR1 SNHLY, CDR2 FYNNEI. The CDR3 here is CASTAGTLVGDEQFF. CDR3 sequence (DNA): TGTGCCAGCACCGCAGGGACCCTGGTCGGCGATGAGCAGTTCTTC.

The chain has TRBV9 and TRBJ2-1; no firm D call. Trimming took off 0 bases at V and 0 bases at J, with 7 bases between the two ends. CDR1 is SGDLS and CDR2 is YYNGEE in the germline V gene. The CDR3 is 15 amino acids. CDR3 coding DNA: TGTGCCAGCAGCGTAGGAGTCTCCTCCTACAATGAGCAGTTCTTC. It encodes CASSVGVSSYNEQFF.

The chain employs TRBV19 and TRBJ2-7, with a tentative D call TRBD1 (5 bases). The CDR3 length is 15 residues. CDR1 is LNHDA and CDR2 is SQIVND in the germline V gene (reference sequence). Trimming removed 6 bases from V and 2 bases from J, with 17 bases in between. CDR3 in amino acids: CASSIDRFNAYEQYF. The CDR3, as DNA: TGTGCCAGTAGCATCGACAGATTTAACGCCTACGAGCAGTACTTC.

The V and J genes are TRBV7-9 and TRBJ2-2; D might be TRBD1 (6 bases). Trimming shortened V by 5 bases and J by 2 bases, and 18 bases separated the two germline ends. This CDR3 contains 17 residues. Germline CDR1 is SEHNR and CDR2 is FQNEAQ (reference sequence). For the CDR3, the DNA is TGTGCCAGCAGCGTAGAGGCCGGGACACTTAACACCGGGGAGCTGTTTTTT. It specifies CASSVEAGTLNTGELFF.

The rearrangement joins TRBV7-9 to TRBJ1-4, with 7 bases identical to TRBD1. Germline CDR1 and CDR2: SEHNR and FQNEAQ (reference sequence). This CDR3 spans 18 amino acids. V gave up 4 bases and J gave up 0 bases; unmatched junction bases: 11. DNA of the CDR3: TGTGCCAGCAGCTCAAAACTAATACAGGGGCCAACTAATGAAAAACTGTTTTTT. It codes for CASSSKLIQGPTNEKLFF. Combining the CDR3 with reference TRBV7-9 and TRBJ1-4 gives the whole variable domain DTGVSQNPRHKITKRGQNVTFRCDPISEHNRLYWYRQTLGQGPEFLTYFQNEAQLEKSRLLSDRFSAERPKGSFSTLEIQRTEQGDSAMYLCASSSKLIQGPTNEKLFFGSGTQLSVL.

The rearrangement links TRBV11-2 to TRBJ2-3; D is perhaps TRBD2 (5 bases). CDR3 length: 15 amino acids. Germline V gene data show CDR1 as SGHAT and CDR2 as FQNNGV. Trimming stripped 1 base from V and 3 bases from J, with 11 bases between. Here the CDR3 reads CASSLGAGMTDTQYF. The CDR3 bases are TGTGCCAGCAGCTTAGGCGCCGGGATGACAGATACGCAGTATTTT.

The chain employs TRBV11-2 and TRBJ1-3; tentatively, D is TRBD1 (6 bases). This CDR3 comprises 15 residues. Germline V gene sequence: CDR1 SGHAT, CDR2 FQNNGV. V was cut by 5 bases and J by 7 bases, with 18 bases left in between. The chain's CDR3 is CASSPSGTRRNTIYF. The CDR3 nucleotides are TGTGCCAGCAGCCCATCCGGGACAAGACGGAACACCATATATTTT.

The chain joins TRBV10-1 to TRBJ2-3, with D possibly TRBD1 on 6 matching bases. The V end was cut by 7 bases, the J end by 1 base, with 15 bases between. This CDR3 is built from 15 residues. Germline V gene data show CDR1 as WNHNN and CDR2 as SYGVQD (reference sequence). The CDR3 loop is CASMDTGKGTDTQYF. The CDR3, as DNA: TGCGCCAGCATGGACACAGGGAAAGGCACAGATACGCAGTATTTT.

CDR3 protein: CASSKLAGGSYNEQFF. The DNA of the CDR3 is TGCGCCAGCAGCAAACTAGCGGGAGGCTCCTACAATGAGCAGTTCTTC. The chain joins TRBV5-1 to TRBJ2-1; 12 bases are shared with TRBD2. CDR3 length: 16 residues. Trimming cost V 4 bases and J 0 bases; bases outside gene matches: 2. The germline V gene has CDR1 SGHRS and CDR2 YFSETQ.

The chain employs TRBV11-2 and TRBJ2-7; 8 bases map to TRBD2. The V segment lost 1 base and the J segment 2 bases; nucleotides outside the gene matches: 7. Germline V gene lookup returns CDR1 SGHAT and CDR2 FQNNGV. The CDR3 is 16 amino acids. The CDR3 region has the DNA TGTGCCAGCAGCTTAGCCGCTAGCGGGCGTACCTACGAGCAGTACTTC. This encodes CASSLAASGRTYEQYF.

The J gene is TRBJ1-1, the V gene TRBV28; 8 nucleotides agree with TRBD1. With V trimmed by 4 bases and J by 9 bases, 16 bases remained unmatched. Germline loops: CDR1 MDHEN, CDR2 SYDVKM. The CDR3 has 16 residues. CDR3 sequence reads: CASSSLFRGRSPQAFF. The CDR3 bases are TGTGCCAGCAGTTCGCTATTCAGGGGGCGCTCTCCCCAAGCTTTCTTT. The complete variable domain, with remaining parts taken from reference TRBV28 and TRBJ1-1, reads DVKVTQSSRYLVKRTGEKVFLECVQDMDHENMFWYRQDPGLGLRLIYFSYDVKMKEKGDIPEGYSVSREKKERFSLILESASTNQTSMYLCASSSLFRGRSPQAFFGQGTRLTVV.

CDR3 sequence (DNA): TGTGCCAGCAGCTTAGAGGCGGGAAGCGGGAGTTACGAGCAGTACTTC. Its protein is CASSLEAGSGSYEQYF. V and J are TRBV7-6 and TRBJ2-7; TRBD2 agrees at 8 bases. Looked up from germline, CDR1 is SGHVS and CDR2 is FNYEAQ. The CDR3 is 16 amino acids. With V trimmed by 1 base and J by 4 bases, 9 bases remained unmatched. The full variable domain, its missing parts supplied by reference TRBV7-6 and TRBJ2-7, is GAGVSQSPRYKVTKRGQDVALRCDPISGHVSLYWYRQALGQGPEFLTYFNYEAQQDKSGLPNDRFSAERPEGSISTLTIQRTEQRDSAMYRCASSLEAGSGSYEQYFGPGTRLTVT.

CDR3 sequence (DNA): TGTGCCAGCAGCGGACAGCGGGAGGGCCGCTACGAGCAGTACTTC. Its protein product is CASSGQREGRYEQYF. The gene calls are TRBV13 and TRBJ2-7; TRBD2 aligns across 10 bases. The J segment lost 3 bases and the V segment lost 5 bases, leaving 7 bases of the junction unmatched. Germline assignment: CDR1 PRHDT and CDR2 FYEKMQ (reference sequence). The CDR3 spans 15 residues.

The chain is built from TRBV7-2 and TRBJ1-2, with 7 bases matching TRBD1. Looked up from germline, CDR1 is SGHTA and CDR2 is FQGNSA. Trimming cost V 1 base and J 5 bases; bases outside gene matches: 7. This CDR3 spans 15 amino acids. The DNA of the CDR3 is TGTGCCAGCAGCTTAGGATCCGGGACAGAATATGGCTACACCTTC. This translates into CASSLGSGTEYGYTF.

The chain links TRBV29-1 to TRBJ2-3, with a tentative D call TRBD1 (5 bases). The CDR3 is 14 residues long. The V gene lost 2 bases and the J gene lost 5 bases, with 14 bases spanning the gap. In germline, CDR1 is SQVTM, CDR2 ANQGSEA. DNA for the CDR3: TGCAGCGTTGAACAGGGTGGGTTAGTAGATACGCAGTATTTT. This sequence encodes CSVEQGGLVDTQYF.

This sequence joins TRBV19 and TRBJ2-3; the match to TRBD2 covers 8 bases. V was clipped by 6 bases and J by 0 bases; unmatched bases: 8. From germline, CDR1 is LNHDA and CDR2 SQIVND (reference sequence). The CDR3 covers 16 residues. The DNA for the CDR3 is TGTGCCAGTAGGAAGGGTGGCGGGAGGAGCACAGATACGCAGTATTTT. It is translated as CASRKGGGRSTDTQYF. Full variable domain (missing parts from reference TRBV19 and TRBJ2-3): DGGITQSPKYLFRKEGQNVTLSCEQNLNHDAMYWYRQDPGQGLRLIYYSQIVNDFQKGDIAEGYSVSREKKESFPLTVTSAQKNPTAFYLCASRKGGGRSTDTQYFGPGTRLTVL.